The source of this T cell receptor beta chain is a study of cytomegalovirus exposure and HLA in healthy donors. Losses at the gene ends were 1 base for V and 8 bases for J; bases not matched to a gene: 3. The CDR3 has 14 residues. Germline lookup yields CDR1 MGHRA and CDR2 YSYEKL. The table lists this clone with a count of one. This PCR relied on a set of 60 Vbeta primers and 13 Jbeta primers. Data came from immunoSEQ multiplex PCR; TCRdb stores just in-frame clones and leaves some out. The table includes some 120,000 clones, 80% detected once. This chain uses TRBV4-1 with TRBJ1-4, with 8 bases lining up with TRBD1. The receptor was isolated from a human donor in good health. The material sequenced was PBMCs. In nucleotides, the CDR3 is TGCGCCAGCAGCCAAGGACGGACAGGGGAAAAACTGTTTTTT. It is translated as CASSQGRTGEKLFF.